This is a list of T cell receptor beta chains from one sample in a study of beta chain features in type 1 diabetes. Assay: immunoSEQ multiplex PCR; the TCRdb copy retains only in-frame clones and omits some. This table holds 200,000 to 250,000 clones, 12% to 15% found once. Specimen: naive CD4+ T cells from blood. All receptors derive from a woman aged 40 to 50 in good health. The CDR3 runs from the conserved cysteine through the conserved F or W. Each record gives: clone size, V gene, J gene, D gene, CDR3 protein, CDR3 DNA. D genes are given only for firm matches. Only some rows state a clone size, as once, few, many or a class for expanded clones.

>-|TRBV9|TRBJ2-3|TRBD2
CASSVNGGSTDTQYF
TGTGCCAGCAGCGTGAACGGGGGGAGCACAGATACGCAGTATTTT
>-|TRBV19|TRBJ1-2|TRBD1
CASSMGDRGVYGYTF
TGTGCCAGTAGCATGGGGGACAGGGGGGTGTATGGCTACACCTTC
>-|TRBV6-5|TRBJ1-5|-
CASSYSNRPGDQPQHF
TGTGCCAGCAGTTACTCGAACCGCCCGGGAGATCAGCCCCAGCATTTT
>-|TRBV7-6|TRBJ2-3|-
CASSLEAGPKTDTQYF
TGTGCCAGCAGCTTAGAGGCAGGGCCTAAGACAGATACGCAGTATTTT
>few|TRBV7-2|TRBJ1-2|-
CASSQDGVRYGYTF
TGTGCCAGCAGTCAAGACGGGGTTCGGTATGGCTACACCTTC
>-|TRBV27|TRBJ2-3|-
CASSLGLATDTQYF
TGTGCCAGCAGTTTAGGACTTGCTACAGATACGCAGTATTTT
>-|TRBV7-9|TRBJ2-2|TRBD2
CASSLVGLAMTGELFF
TGTGCCAGCAGCTTAGTTGGACTAGCGATGACCGGGGAGCTGTTTTTT
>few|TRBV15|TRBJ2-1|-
CATSRNAGNSGQFF
TGTGCCACCAGCAGAAATGCAGGGAACTCAGGTCAGTTCTTC
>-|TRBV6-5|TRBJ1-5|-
CASSSSDSLNQPQHF
TGTGCCAGCAGTTCCTCGGACAGTCTCAATCAGCCCCAGCATTTT
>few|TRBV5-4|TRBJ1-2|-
CASSTVANYGYTF
TGTGCCAGCAGCACGGTTGCTAACTATGGCTACACCTTC
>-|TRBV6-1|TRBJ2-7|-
CASLTQGDIYF
TGTGCCAGCCTCACCCAAGGTGACATTTATTTC
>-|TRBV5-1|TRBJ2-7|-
CASSLDRANEQYF
TGCGCCAGCAGCTTGGACAGGGCCAACGAGCAGTACTTC
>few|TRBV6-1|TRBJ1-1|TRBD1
CASARGQNTEAFF
TGTGCCAGCGCCAGGGGGCAGAACACTGAAGCTTTCTTT
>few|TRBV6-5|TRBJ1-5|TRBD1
CASSYQGDQPQHF
TGTGCCAGCAGTTACCAGGGGGATCAGCCCCAGCATTTT
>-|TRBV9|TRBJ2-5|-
CASSPSASTVETQYF
TGTGCCAGCAGCCCCAGCGCCTCGACTGTAGAGACCCAGTACTTC
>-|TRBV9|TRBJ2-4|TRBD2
CASSAVSGLAGIQYF
TGTGCCAGCAGCGCAGTTAGCGGACTAGCCGGCATTCAGTACTTC
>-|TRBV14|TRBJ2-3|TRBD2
CASSPLPAGGTDTQYF
TGTGCCAGCAGCCCCCTCCCCGCGGGAGGCACAGATACGCAGTATTTT
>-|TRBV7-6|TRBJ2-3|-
CASSPARVTSGDTQYF
TGTGCCAGCAGCCCGGCCCGAGTTACCTCAGGAGATACGCAGTATTTT
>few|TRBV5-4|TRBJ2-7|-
CASSRTGTAVYEQYF
TGTGCCAGCAGCCGTACGGGGACTGCAGTCTACGAGCAGTACTTC
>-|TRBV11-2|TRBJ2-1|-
CASSLEEGSHYYNEQFF
TGTGCCAGCAGCTTAGAAGAGGGCTCGCACTACTACAATGAGCAGTTCTTC
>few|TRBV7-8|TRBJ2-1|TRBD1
CASSFDRAGYEQFF
TGTGCCAGCAGCTTTGACAGGGCTGGCTACGAGCAGTTCTTC
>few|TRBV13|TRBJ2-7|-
CASRIRAGYEQYF
TGTGCCAGCAGAATCCGGGCGGGGTACGAGCAGTACTTC
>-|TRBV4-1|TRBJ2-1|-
CASSQITTGAVYNEQFF
TGCGCCAGCAGCCAAATAACGACAGGTGCCGTCTACAATGAGCAGTTCTTC
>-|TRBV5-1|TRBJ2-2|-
CASSFQGGELFF
TGCGCCAGCAGCTTTCAGGGCGGGGAGCTGTTTTTT
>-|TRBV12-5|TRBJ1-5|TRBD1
CASGGRGKRPWSNQPQHF
TGTGCTAGTGGTGGCAGGGGGAAAAGGCCTTGGAGCAATCAGCCCCAGCATTTT
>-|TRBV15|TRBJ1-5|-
CAISRGRAQPQHF
TGTGCCATCAGCAGAGGCAGGGCTCAGCCCCAGCATTTT
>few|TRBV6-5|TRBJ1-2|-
CASSKQGPIGYTF
TGTGCCAGCAGTAAACAGGGTCCCATTGGCTACACCTTC
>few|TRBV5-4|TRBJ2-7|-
CASSLNLSDSYEQYF
TGTGCCAGCAGCTTGAACCTGAGCGACTCCTACGAGCAGTACTTC
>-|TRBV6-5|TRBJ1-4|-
CASSYSGTEKLFF
TGTGCCAGCAGTTACTCTGGCACGGAAAAACTGTTTTTT
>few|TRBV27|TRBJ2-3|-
CASSPAGDTQYF
TGTGCCAGCAGTCCCGCGGGAGATACGCAGTATTTT
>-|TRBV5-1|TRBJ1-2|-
CASSLGGQVNYGYTF
TGCGCCAGCAGCTTGGGGGGACAAGTTAACTATGGCTACACCTTC
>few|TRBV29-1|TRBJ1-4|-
CSVGGGPGEKLFF
TGCAGCGTTGGCGGAGGGCCGGGTGAAAAACTGTTTTTT
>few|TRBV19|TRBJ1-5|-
CASRRGGVPDQPQHF
TGTGCCAGTAGAAGGGGAGGGGTGCCAGATCAGCCCCAGCATTTT
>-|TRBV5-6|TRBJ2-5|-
CASSLALQETQYF
TGTGCCAGCAGCTTGGCATTGCAAGAGACCCAGTACTTC
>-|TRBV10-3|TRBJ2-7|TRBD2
CAIQERTSGKEQYF
TGTGCCATCCAAGAGAGGACTAGCGGCAAAGAGCAGTACTTC
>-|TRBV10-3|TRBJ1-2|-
CAILGTWKANYGYTF
TGTGCCATCCTTGGGACATGGAAAGCTAACTATGGCTACACCTTC
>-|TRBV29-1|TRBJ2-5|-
CSVSRPLQETQYF
TGCAGCGTTTCGCGTCCCCTCCAAGAGACCCAGTACTTC
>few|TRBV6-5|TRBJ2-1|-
CASSYVGGRGNEQFF
TGTGCCAGCAGTTACGTAGGGGGAAGGGGCAATGAGCAGTTCTTC
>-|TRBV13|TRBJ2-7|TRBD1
CASSPGTVLRYEQYF
TGTGCCAGCAGCCCCGGGACAGTGCTCCGGTACGAGCAGTACTTC